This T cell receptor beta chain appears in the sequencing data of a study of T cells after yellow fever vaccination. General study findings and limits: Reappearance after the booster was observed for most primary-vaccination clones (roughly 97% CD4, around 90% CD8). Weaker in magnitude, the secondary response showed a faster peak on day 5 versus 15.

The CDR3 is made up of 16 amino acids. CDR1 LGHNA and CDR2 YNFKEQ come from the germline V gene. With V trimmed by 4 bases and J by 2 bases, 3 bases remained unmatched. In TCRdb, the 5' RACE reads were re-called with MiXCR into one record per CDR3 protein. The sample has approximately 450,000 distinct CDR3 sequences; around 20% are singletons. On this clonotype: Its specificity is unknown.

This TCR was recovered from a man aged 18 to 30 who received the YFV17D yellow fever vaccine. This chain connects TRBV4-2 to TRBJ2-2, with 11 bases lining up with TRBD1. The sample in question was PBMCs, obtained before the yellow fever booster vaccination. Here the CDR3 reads CASSPGQGANTGELFF. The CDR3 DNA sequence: TGTGCCAGCAGCCCCGGACAGGGGGCCAACACCGGGGAGCTGTTTTTT.